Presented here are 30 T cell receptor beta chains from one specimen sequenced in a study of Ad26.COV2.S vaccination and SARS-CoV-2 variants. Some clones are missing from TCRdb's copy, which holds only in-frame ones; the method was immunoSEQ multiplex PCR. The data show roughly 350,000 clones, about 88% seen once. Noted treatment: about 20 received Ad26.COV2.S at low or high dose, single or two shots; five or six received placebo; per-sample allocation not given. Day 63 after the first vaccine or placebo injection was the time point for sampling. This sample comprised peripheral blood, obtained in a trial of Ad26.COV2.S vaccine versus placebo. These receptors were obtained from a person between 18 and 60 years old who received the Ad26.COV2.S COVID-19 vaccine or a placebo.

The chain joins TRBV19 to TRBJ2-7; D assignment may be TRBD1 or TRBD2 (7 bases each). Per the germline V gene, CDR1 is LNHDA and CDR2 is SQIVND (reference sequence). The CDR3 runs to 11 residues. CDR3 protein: CAAGQFYEQYF. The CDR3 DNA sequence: TGTGCAGCGGGACAGTTCTACGAGCAGTACTTC.

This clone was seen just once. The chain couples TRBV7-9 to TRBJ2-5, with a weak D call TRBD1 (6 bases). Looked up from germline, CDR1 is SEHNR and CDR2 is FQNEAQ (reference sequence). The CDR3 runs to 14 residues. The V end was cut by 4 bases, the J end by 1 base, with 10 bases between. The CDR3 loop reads CASSSLGGQETQYF. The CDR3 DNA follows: TGTGCCAGCAGCTCACTAGGGGGCCAAGAGACCCAGTACTTC.

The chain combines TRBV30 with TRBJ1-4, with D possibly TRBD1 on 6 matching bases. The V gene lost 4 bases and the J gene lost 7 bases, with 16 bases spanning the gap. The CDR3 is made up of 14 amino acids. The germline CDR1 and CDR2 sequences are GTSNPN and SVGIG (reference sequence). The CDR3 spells CAWTPLRTVEKLFF. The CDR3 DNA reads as TGTGCCTGGACCCCACTGCGGACAGTTGAAAAACTGTTTTTT.

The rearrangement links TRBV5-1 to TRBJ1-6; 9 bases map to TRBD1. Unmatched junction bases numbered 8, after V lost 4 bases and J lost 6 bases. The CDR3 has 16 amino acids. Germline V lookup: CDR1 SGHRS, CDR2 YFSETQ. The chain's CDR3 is CASSLTGTGSNSPLHF. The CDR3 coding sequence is TGCGCCAGCAGCCTTACCGGGACAGGGAGTAATTCACCCCTCCACTTT.

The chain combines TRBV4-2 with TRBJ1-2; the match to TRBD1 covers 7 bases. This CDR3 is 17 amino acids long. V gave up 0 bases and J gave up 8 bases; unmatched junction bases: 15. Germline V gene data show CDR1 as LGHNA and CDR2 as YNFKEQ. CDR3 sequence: CASSQEHSKGGTVGYTF. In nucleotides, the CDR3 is TGTGCCAGCAGCCAAGAACACTCCAAGGGGGGGACAGTGGGCTACACCTTC.

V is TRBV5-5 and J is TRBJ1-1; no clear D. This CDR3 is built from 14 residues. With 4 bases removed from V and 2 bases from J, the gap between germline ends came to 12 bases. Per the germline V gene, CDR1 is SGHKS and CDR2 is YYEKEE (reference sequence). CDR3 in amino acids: CASSLETANTEAFF. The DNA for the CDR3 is TGTGCCAGCAGCCTCGAAACAGCCAACACTGAAGCTTTCTTT.

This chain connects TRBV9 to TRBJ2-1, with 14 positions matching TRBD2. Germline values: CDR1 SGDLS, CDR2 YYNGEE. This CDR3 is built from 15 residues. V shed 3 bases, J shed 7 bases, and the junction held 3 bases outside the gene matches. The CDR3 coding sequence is TGTGCCAGCAGCGGGGGACTAGCGGGAGCTAATGAGCAGTTCTTC. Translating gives CASSGGLAGANEQFF.

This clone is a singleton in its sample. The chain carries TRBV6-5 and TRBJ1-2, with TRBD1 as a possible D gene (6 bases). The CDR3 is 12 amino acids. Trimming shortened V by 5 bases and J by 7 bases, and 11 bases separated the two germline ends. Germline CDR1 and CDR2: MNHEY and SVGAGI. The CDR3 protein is CASSQQGGGYTF. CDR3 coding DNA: TGTGCCAGCAGTCAACAGGGAGGTGGCTACACCTTC.

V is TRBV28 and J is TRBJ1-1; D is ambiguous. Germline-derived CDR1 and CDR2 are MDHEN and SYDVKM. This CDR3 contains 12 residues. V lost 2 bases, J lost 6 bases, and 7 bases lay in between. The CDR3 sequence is CASSLPPAEAFF. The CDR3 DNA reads TGTGCCAGCAGTTTACCGCCGGCTGAAGCTTTCTTT. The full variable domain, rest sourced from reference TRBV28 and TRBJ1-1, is DVKVTQSSRYLVKRTGEKVFLECVQDMDHENMFWYRQDPGLGLRLIYFSYDVKMKEKGDIPEGYSVSREKKERFSLILESASTNQTSMYLCASSLPPAEAFFGQGTRLTVV.

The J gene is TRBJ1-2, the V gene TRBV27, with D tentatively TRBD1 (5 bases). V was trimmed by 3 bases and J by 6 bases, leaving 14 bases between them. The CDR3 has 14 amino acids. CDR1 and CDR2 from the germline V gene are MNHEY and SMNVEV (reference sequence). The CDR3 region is CASSLEGPPDGYTF. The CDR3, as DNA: TGTGCCAGCAGTTTGGAGGGGCCCCCGGATGGCTACACCTTC.

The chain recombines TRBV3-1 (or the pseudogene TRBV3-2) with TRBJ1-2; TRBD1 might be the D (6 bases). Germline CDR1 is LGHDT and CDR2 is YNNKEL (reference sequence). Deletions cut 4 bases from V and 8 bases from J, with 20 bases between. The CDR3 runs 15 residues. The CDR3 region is CASSPRIQGRKGYTF. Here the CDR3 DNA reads TGTGCCAGCAGCCCGCGAATACAGGGAAGAAAGGGCTACACCTTC.

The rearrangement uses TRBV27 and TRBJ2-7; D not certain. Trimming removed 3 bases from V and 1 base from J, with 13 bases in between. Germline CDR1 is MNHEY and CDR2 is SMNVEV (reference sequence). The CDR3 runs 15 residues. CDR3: CASSLTGFGSYEQYF. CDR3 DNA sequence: TGTGCCAGCAGTTTGACCGGCTTCGGATCCTACGAGCAGTACTTC.

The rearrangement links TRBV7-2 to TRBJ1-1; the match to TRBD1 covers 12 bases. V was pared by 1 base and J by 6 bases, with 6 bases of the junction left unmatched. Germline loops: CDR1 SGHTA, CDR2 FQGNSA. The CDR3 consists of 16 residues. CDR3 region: CASSLDSGTGGSEAFF. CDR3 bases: TGTGCCAGCAGCTTAGACTCCGGGACAGGGGGCTCTGAAGCTTTCTTT.

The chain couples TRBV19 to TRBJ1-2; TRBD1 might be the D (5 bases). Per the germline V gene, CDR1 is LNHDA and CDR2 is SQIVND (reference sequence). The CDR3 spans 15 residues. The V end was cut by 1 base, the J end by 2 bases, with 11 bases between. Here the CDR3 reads CASSIGRGSNYGYTF. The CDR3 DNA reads TGTGCCAGTAGTATAGGGAGGGGATCGAACTATGGCTACACCTTC.

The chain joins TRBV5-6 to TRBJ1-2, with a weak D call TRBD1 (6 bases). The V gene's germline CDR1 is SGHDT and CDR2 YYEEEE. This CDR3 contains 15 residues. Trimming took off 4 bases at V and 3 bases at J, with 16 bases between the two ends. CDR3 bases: TGTGCCAGCAGCCCCGGGGGGCAGGATCACTATGGCTACACCTTC. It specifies CASSPGGQDHYGYTF.

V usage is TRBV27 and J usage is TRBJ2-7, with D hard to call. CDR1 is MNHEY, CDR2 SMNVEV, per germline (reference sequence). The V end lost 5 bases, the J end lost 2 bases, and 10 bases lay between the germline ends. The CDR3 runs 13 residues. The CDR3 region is CASSQMGTYEQYF. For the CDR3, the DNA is TGTGCCAGCAGTCAAATGGGCACCTACGAGCAGTACTTC.

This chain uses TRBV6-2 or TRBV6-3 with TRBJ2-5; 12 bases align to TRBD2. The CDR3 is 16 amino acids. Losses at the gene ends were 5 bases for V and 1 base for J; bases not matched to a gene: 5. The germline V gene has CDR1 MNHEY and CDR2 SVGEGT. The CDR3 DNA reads TGTGCCAGCAGTAAAAGACTAGCGGGGGTCCAAGAGACCCAGTACTTC. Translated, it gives CASSKRLAGVQETQYF.

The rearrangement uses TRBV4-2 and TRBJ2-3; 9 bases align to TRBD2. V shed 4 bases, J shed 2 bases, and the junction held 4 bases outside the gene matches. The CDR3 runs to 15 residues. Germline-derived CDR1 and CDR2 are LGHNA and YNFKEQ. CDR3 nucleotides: TGTGCCAGCAGCCGGCGGGGGGGCCCCACAGATACGCAGTATTTT. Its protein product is CASSRRGGPTDTQYF.

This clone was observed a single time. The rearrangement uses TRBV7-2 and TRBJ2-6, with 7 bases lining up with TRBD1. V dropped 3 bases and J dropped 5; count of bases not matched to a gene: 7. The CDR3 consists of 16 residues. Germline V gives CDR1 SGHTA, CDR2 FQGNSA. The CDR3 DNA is TGTGCCAGCAGCTTGAGACAGGGAAGCTGGGCCAACGTCCTGACTTTC. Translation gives CASSLRQGSWANVLTF.

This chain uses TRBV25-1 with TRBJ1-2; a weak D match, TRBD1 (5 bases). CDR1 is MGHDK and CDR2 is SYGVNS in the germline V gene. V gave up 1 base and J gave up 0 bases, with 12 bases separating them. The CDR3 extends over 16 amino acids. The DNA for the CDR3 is TGTGCCAGCAGTGAATTTGGGGGTCATGCTAACTATGGCTACACCTTC. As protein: CASSEFGGHANYGYTF.

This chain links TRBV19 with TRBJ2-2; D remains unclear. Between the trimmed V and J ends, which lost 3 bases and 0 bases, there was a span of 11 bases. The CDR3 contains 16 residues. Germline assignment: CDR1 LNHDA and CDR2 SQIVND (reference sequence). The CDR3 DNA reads TGTGCCAGTAGTATTGGGTGGGATCCGAACACCGGGGAGCTGTTTTTT. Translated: CASSIGWDPNTGELFF. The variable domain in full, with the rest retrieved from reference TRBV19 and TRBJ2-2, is DGGITQSPKYLFRKEGQNVTLSCEQNLNHDAMYWYRQDPGQGLRLIYYSQIVNDFQKGDIAEGYSVSREKKESFPLTVTSAQKNPTAFYLCASSIGWDPNTGELFFGEGSRLTVL.

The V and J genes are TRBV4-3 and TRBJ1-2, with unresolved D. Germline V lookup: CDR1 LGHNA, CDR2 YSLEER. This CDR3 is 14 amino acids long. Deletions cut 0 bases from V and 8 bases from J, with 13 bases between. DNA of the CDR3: TGCGCCAGCAGCCAAGATTACAATCGTGTCGGCTACACCTTC. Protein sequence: CASSQDYNRVGYTF.

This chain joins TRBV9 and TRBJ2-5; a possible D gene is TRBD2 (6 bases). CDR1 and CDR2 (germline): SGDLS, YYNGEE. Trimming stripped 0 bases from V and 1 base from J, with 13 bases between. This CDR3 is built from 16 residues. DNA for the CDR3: TGTGCCAGCAGCGTAGCAGGCGGAGGGACCCAAGAGACCCAGTACTTC. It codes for CASSVAGGGTQETQYF.

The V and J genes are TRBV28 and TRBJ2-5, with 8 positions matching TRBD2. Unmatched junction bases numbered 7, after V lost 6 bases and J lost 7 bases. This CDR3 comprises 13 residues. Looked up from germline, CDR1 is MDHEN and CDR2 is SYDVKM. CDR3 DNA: TGTGCCAGCAGGACTAGCGACTTCGTGACCCAGTACTTC. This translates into CASRTSDFVTQYF.

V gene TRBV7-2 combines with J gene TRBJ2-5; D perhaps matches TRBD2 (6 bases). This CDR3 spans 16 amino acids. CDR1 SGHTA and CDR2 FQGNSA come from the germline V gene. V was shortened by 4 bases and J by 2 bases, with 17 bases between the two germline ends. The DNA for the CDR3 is TGTGCCAGCAGCTCCCCGACTAGTATCCCGCAAGAGACCCAGTACTTC. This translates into CASSSPTSIPQETQYF.

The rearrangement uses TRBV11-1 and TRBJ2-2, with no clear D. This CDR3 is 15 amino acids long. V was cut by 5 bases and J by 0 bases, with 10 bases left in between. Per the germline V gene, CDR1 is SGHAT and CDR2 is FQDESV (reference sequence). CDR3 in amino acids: CASSETGPNTGELFF. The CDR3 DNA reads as TGTGCCAGCAGCGAGACTGGACCGAACACCGGGGAGCTGTTTTTT.

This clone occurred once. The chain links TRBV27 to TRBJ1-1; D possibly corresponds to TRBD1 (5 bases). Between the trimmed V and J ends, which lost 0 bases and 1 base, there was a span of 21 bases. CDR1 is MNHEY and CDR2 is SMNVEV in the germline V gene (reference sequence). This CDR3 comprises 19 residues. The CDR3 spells CASSLSLGFRGARNTEAFF. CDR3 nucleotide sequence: TGTGCCAGCAGTTTATCGTTGGGGTTTAGAGGGGCTCGGAACACTGAAGCTTTCTTT.

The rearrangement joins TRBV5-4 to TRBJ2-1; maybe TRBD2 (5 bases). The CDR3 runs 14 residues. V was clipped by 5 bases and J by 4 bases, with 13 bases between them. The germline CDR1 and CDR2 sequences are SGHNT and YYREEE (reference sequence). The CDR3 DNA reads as TGTGCCAGCAGGGGAAGCGGAGCATACAATGAGCAGTTCTTC. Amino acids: CASRGSGAYNEQFF. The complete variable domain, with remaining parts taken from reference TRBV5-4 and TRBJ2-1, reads ETGVTQSPTHLIKTRGQQVTLRCSSQSGHNTVSWYQQALGQGPQFIFQYYREEENGRGNFPPRFSGLQFPNYSSELNVNALELDDSALYLCASRGSGAYNEQFFGPGTRLTVL.

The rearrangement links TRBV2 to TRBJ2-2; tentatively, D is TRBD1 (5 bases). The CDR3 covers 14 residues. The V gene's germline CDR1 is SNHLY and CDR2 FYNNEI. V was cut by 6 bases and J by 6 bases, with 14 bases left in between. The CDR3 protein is CASRGDRSPGELFF. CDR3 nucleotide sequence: TGTGCCAGCAGAGGGGATCGGAGTCCCGGGGAGCTGTTTTTT.

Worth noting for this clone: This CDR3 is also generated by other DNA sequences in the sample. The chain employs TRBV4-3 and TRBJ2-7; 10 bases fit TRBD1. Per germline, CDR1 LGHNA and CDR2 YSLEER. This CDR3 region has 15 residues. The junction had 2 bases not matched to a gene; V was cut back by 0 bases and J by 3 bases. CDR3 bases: TGCGCCAGCAGCCAAGAGACAGGGGGCCGCTACGAGCAGTACTTC. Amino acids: CASSQETGGRYEQYF.